This T cell receptor beta chain was sequenced in a study of OX40 agonist ivuxolimab in advanced cancers. The overall study: Ivuxolimab is a fully human IgG2 antibody that activates OX40 (CD134). Study-wide results and limits: Also present in some nonresponders was a low level of normalized T-cell clonal expansion.

The method was immunoSEQ multiplex PCR; TCRdb's version includes in-frame clones alone and lacks a portion of them. The sample contains approximately 59,000 clones, about 90% of which appear only once. Excluded were patients having autoimmune disease history or systemic immunosuppression. Blood was sampled at baseline, cycle 4 day 1, and cycle 7 day 1. The CDR3 contains 16 residues. Trimming cost V 0 bases and J 4 bases; bases outside gene matches: 8. Germline assignment: CDR1 SEHNR and CDR2 FQNEAQ (reference sequence). As regards this clone: Its antigen is still unknown.

The sequencing used CD4+ or CD8+ T cells sorted from blood, collected in a trial of the OX40 agonist ivuxolimab. This receptor was obtained from an adult with an advanced solid tumor such as melanoma, head and neck, liver or kidney cancer. This chain links TRBV7-9 with TRBJ2-5, with 7 positions matching TRBD1. The CDR3: CASSLALQGERETQYF. The CDR3 DNA reads TGTGCCAGCAGCTTAGCGCTTCAGGGGGAACGAGAGACCCAGTACTTC.